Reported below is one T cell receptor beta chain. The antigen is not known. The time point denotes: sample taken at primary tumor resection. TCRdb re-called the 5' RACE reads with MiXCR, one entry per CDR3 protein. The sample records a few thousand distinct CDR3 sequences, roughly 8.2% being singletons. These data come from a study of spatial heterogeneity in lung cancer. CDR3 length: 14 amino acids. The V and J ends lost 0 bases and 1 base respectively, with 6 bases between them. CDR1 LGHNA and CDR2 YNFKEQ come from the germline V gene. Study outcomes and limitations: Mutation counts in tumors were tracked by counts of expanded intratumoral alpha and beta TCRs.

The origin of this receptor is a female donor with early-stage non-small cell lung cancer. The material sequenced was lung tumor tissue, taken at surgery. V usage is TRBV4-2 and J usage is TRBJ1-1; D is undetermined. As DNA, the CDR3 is TGTGCCAGCAGCCAAGAACTTCAGAACACTGAAGCTTTCTTT. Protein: CASSQELQNTEAFF.